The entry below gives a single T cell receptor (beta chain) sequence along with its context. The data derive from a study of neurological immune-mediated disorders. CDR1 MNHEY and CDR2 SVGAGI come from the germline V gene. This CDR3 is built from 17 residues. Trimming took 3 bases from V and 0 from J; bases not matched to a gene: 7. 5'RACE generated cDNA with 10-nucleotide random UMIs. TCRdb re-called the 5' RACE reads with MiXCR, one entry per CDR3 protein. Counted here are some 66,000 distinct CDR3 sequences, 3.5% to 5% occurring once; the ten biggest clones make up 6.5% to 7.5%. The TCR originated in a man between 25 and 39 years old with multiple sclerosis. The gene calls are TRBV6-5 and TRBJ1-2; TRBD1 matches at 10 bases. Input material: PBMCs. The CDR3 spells CASSYHGQGVSNYGYTF. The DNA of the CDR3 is TGTGCCAGCAGTTATCATGGACAGGGGGTTTCTAACTATGGCTACACCTTC.